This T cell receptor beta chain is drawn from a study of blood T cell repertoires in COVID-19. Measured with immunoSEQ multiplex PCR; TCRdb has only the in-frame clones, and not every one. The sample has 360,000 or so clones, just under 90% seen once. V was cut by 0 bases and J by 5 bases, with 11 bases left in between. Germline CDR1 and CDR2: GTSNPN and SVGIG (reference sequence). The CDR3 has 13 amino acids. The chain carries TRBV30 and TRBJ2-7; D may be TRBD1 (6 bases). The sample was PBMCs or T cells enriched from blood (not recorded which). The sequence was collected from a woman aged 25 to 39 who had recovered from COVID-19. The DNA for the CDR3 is TGTGCCTGGAGTGTAGTCAGGGGAAACGAGCAGTACTTC. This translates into CAWSVVRGNEQYF.